This T cell receptor (beta chain) comes out of a study of human T cells and chemical hapten exposure. Study-wide context: Per-sample variation in TCR yield stemmed mainly from small pooled library volume differences.

There are a few counts of this clonotype. Its antigen is not identified. The CDR3 runs to 15 residues. Looked up from germline, CDR1 is SGHRS and CDR2 is YFSETQ. Trimming cost V 3 bases and J 4 bases; bases outside gene matches: 7. Using its own MiXCR run on the RACE reads, TCRdb lists one record per CDR3 protein. The sample shows around 50,000 distinct CDR3 sequences, around 9.3% of them seen only once. Noted time point: patch test 1, 2 weeks after DPC sensitization. Indicated treatment: therapeutic diphenylcyclopropenone sensitization with weekly scalp DPC. Study outcomes and limitations: It was expanded TCRs that formed significantly more large CDR3 similarity clusters than controls did.

The chain uses TRBV5-1 and TRBJ1-1; TRBD1 matches at 9 bases. This TCR derives from a woman in her thirties or forties with alopecia areata. Some clones in this sample may be carry-over from other donors' samples. Sample: whole blood, taken in connection with sensitization to the hapten diphenylcyclopropenone (DPC). In DNA form, the CDR3 reads TGCGCCAGCAGCTGGACAGGGGCGGTGAGCACTGAAGCTTTCTTT. Encoded protein: CASSWTGAVSTEAFF.